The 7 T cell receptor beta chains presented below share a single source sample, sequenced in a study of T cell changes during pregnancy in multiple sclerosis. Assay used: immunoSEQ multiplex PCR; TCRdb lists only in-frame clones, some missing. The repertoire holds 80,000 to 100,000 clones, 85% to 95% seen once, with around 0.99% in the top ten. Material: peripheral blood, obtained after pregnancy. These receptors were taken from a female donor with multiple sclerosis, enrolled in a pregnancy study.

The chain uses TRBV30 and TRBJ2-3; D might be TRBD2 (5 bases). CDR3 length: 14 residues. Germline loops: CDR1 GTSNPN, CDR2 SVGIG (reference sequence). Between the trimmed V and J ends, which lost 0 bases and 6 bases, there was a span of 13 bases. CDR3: CAWSVAGSSDTQYF. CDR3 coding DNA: TGTGCCTGGAGTGTCGCTGGGAGCTCGGATACGCAGTATTTT.

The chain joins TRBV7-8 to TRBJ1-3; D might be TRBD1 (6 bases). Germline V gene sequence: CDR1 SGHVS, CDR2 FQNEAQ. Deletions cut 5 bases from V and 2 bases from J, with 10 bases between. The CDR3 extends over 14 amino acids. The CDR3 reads CASSPRTAGNTIYF. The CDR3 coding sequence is TGTGCCAGCAGCCCCAGGACAGCTGGAAACACCATATATTTT.

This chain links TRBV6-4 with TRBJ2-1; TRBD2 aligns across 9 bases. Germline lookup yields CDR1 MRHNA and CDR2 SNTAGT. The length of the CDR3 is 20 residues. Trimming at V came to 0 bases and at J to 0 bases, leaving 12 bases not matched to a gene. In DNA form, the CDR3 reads TGTGCCAGCAGTGACTCCCCCCTAGCGGGGTGGCGTGGCTCCTACAATGAGCAGTTCTTC. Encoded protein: CASSDSPLAGWRGSYNEQFF.

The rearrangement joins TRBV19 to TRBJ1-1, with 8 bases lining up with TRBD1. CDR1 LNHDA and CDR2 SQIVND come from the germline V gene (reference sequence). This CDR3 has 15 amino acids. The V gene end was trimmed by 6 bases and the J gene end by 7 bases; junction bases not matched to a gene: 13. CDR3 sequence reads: CASSLYVGQGGEAFF. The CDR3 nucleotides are TGTGCCAGTAGCCTGTATGTAGGACAGGGAGGTGAAGCTTTCTTT.

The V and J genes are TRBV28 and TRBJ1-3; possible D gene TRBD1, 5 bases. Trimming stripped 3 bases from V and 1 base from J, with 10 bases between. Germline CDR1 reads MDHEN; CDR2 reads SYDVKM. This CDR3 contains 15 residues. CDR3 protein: CASSFSGYSGNTIYF. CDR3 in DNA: TGTGCCAGCAGTTTTTCAGGGTATTCTGGAAACACCATATATTTT.

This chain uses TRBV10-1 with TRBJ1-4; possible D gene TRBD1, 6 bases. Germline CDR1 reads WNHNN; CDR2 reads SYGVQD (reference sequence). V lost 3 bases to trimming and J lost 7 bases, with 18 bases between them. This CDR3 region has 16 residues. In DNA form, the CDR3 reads TGCGCCAGCAGTGAACCAACAGGGTTCGTTGGTGAAAAACTGTTTTTT. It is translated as CASSEPTGFVGEKLFF.

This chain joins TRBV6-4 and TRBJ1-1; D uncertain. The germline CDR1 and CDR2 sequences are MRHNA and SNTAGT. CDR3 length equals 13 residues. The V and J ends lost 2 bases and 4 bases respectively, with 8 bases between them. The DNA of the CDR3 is TGTGCCAGCAGTGACCCCCTGAGCACTGAAGCTTTCTTT. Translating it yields CASSDPLSTEAFF.